The 8 T cell receptor beta chains below were found in one sample sequenced in a study of T-cell reconstitution after alpha-beta-depleted transplantation in children. Molecular barcoding with unique molecular identifiers was used for the TCRbeta library. TCRdb passed the PCR reads through MiXCR, listing each CDR3 protein once. The table records about 58,000 distinct CDR3 sequences, about 40% of them present only once. Sequenced here: PBMCs, mostly from graft donor cells, sampled 360 days after TCRalphabeta/CD19-depleted stem cell transplant. Source of these receptors: a male patient between 10 and 17 years old who had a stem cell transplant for acute lymphoblastic leukemia, so the T cells may come from the graft donor.

This clonotype was detected a few times. The chain carries TRBV20-1 and TRBJ1-2; D not certain. V was trimmed by 3 bases and J by 8 bases, leaving 10 bases between them. Germline V gene sequence: CDR1 DFQATT, CDR2 SNEGSKA (reference sequence). The CDR3 has 11 residues. CDR3 residues: CSASRMGGYTF. CDR3 sequence (DNA): TGCAGTGCTAGTCGCATGGGCGGCTACACCTTC.

The J gene is TRBJ2-2, the V gene TRBV12-3 or TRBV12-4; tentative D call: TRBD2 (6 bases). The CDR3 totals 16 residues. Between the trimmed V and J ends, which lost 7 bases and 0 bases, there was a span of 15 bases. Here the CDR3 reads CASNKGAGSNTGELFF. In nucleotides, the CDR3 is TGTGCCAGCAACAAAGGGGCGGGGTCGAACACCGGGGAGCTGTTTTTT.

The chain links TRBV14 to TRBJ2-1, with no clear D. The V gene's germline CDR1 is SGHDN and CDR2 FVKESK. The V end was cut by 1 base, the J end by 5 bases, with 6 bases between. This CDR3 has 13 amino acids. DNA of the CDR3: TGTGCCAGCAGCCAAGTGTGGAACAATGAGCAGTTCTTC. It codes for CASSQVWNNEQFF. Together with reference TRBV14 and TRBJ2-1, the CDR3 gives the full variable domain: EAGVTQFPSHSVIEKGQTVTLRCDPISGHDNLYWYRRVMGKEIKFLLHFVKESKQDESGMPNNRFLAERTGGTYSTLKVQPAELEDSGVYFCASSQVWNNEQFFGPGTRLTVL.

This clonotype occurred a few times. The chain carries TRBV7-9 and TRBJ2-7; D is unclear. V lost 9 bases, J lost 5 bases, and 11 bases lay in between. CDR3 length: 11 residues. CDR1 is SEHNR and CDR2 is FQNEAQ in the germline V gene (reference sequence). In DNA form, the CDR3 reads TGTGCCAGTCGGCAGGCCCACGAGCAGTACTTC. It encodes CASRQAHEQYF.

The chain joins TRBV28 to TRBJ2-4; maybe TRBD1 (6 bases). The germline gives CDR1 MDHEN, CDR2 SYDVKM. V dropped 1 base and J dropped 0 bases, with 16 bases sitting between them. This CDR3 spans 18 amino acids. The CDR3 region is CASSLSGAATLAKNIQYF. DNA for the CDR3: TGTGCCAGCAGTTTATCAGGGGCCGCCACCCTAGCCAAAAACATTCAGTACTTC. The variable domain in full, completed from reference TRBV28 and TRBJ2-4, reads DVKVTQSSRYLVKRTGEKVFLECVQDMDHENMFWYRQDPGLGLRLIYFSYDVKMKEKGDIPEGYSVSREKKERFSLILESASTNQTSMYLCASSLSGAATLAKNIQYFGAGTRLSVL.

The J gene is TRBJ2-4, the V gene TRBV18, with 12 bases fitting TRBD2. The V gene's germline CDR1 is KGHSH and CDR2 LQKENI. V lost 0 bases, J lost 5 bases, and 2 bases stayed unmatched. The CDR3 runs to 16 residues. The CDR3 loop reads CASSPPLAGGENIQYF. The CDR3 nucleotides read TGTGCCAGCTCACCACCTCTAGCGGGAGGGGAAAACATTCAGTACTTC.

This clonotype has only a few counts. V gene TRBV28 combines with J gene TRBJ2-5; TRBD2 matches 8 bases. With 3 bases clipped from V and 1 base from J, the junction kept 10 bases outside the gene matches. From germline, CDR1 is MDHEN and CDR2 SYDVKM. CDR3 length equals 17 residues. The CDR3 loop reads CASSFLLAGRSQETQYF. CDR3 bases: TGTGCCAGCAGTTTCTTGCTAGCGGGCCGATCCCAAGAGACCCAGTACTTC.

The chain has TRBV29-1 and TRBJ2-7, with 8 positions matching TRBD1. CDR1 and CDR2 (germline): SQVTM, ANQGSEA. CDR3 length: 14 amino acids. With 5 bases clipped from V and 1 base from J, the junction kept 7 bases outside the gene matches. CDR3 in DNA: TGCAGCGTTACTCGGACAGGGCCGTCCTACGAGCAGTACTTC. Its translation is CSVTRTGPSYEQYF.